This T cell receptor (beta chain) was documented in a study of T-cell memory formation after mild COVID-19. A single record per CDR3 protein comes from TCRdb applying MiXCR to the 5' RACE reads. This repertoire shows some 280,000 distinct CDR3 sequences, around 16% found once; its top ten account for roughly 20%. V gave up 0 bases and J gave up 2 bases, with 6 bases separating them. Looked up from germline, CDR1 is LGHNA and CDR2 is YSLEER. The CDR3 runs to 14 residues. This clonotype was counted between two and nine times. This sequence originates from a man between 18 and 35 years old who had mild COVID-19 (a few samples of this study predate the infection). Cell type and time point are not known. The V gene is TRBV4-3, the J gene TRBJ2-3; D is uncertain. Sequencing input: PBMCs or a T cell subset sorted from them (not recorded which). The CDR3 here is CASSQDRLTDTQYF. The CDR3 DNA reads TGCGCCAGCAGCCAAGATAGACTCACAGATACGCAGTATTTT.